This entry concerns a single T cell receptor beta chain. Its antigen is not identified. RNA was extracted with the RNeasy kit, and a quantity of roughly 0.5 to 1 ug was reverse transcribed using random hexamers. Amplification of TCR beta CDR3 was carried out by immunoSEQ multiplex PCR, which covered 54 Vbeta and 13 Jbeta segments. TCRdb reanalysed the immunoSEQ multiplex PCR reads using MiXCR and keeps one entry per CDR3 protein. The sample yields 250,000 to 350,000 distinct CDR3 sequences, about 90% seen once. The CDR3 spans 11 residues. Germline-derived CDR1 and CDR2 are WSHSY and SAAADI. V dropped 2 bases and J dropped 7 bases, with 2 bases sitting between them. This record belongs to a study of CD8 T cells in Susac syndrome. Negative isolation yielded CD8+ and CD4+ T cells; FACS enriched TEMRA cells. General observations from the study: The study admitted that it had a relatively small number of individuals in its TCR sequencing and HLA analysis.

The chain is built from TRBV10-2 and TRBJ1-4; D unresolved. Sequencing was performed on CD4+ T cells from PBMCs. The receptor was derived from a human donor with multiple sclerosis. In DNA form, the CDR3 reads TGCGCCAGCAGTGAGCTTGAAAAACTGTTTTTT. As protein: CASSELEKLFF.